This paragraph reports one T cell receptor (beta chain). This entry comes from a study of blood T cell repertoires in COVID-19. Study summary: The cDNA or gDNA used as material had been derived from T cells, B-cell-depleted T cells, or PBMCs.

This table comes from immunoSEQ multiplex PCR, and its TCRdb copy is limited to in-frame clones, with some not included. The sample records about 88,000 clones, 80% to 95% being singletons. Germline CDR1 and CDR2: ENHRY and SYGVKD. The germline V and J ends were trimmed by 11 bases and 1 base, with 14 bases remaining between them. This CDR3 has 13 amino acids. This receptor was obtained from a man between 18 and 29 years old with COVID-19, enrolled during active disease. V usage is TRBV10-3 and J usage is TRBJ1-1, with a weak D call TRBD1 (5 bases). Specimen: peripheral blood. The CDR3 reads CAAGRGENTEAFF. CDR3 DNA sequence: TGTGCCGCGGGGCGGGGTGAGAACACTGAAGCTTTCTTT.